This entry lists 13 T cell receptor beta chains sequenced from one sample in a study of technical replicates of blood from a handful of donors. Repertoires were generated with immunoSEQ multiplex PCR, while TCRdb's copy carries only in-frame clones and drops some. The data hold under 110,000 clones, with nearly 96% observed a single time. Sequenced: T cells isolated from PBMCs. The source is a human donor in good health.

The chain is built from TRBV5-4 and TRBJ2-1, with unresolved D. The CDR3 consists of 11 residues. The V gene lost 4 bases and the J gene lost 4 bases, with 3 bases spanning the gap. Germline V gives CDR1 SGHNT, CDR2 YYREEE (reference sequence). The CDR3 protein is CASSLYNEQFF. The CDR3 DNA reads TGTGCCAGCAGCCTTTACAATGAGCAGTTCTTC.

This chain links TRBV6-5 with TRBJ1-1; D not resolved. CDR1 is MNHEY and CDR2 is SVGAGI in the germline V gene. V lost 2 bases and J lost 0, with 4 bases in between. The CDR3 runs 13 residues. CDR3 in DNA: TGTGCCAGCAGTTACAACATGAACACTGAAGCTTTCTTT. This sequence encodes CASSYNMNTEAFF.

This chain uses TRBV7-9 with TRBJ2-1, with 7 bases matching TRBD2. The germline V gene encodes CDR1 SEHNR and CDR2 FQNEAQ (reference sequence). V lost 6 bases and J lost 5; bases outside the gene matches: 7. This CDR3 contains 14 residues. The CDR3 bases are TGTGCCAGCAGGCCCACTAGCGTGGACAATGAGCAGTTCTTC. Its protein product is CASRPTSVDNEQFF.

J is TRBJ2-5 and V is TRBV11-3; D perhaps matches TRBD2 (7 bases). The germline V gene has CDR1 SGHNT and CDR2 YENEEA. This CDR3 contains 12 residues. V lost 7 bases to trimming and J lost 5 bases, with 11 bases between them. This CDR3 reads CASKGGGETQYF. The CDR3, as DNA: TGTGCCAGCAAGGGGGGAGGGGAGACCCAGTACTTC.

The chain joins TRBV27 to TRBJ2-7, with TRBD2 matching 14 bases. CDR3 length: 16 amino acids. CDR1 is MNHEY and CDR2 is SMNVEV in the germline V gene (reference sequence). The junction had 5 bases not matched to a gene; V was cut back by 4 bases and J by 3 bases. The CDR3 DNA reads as TGTGCCAGCAGTTCGGGACTAGCGGGAGTACGCTACGAGCAGTACTTC. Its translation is CASSSGLAGVRYEQYF.

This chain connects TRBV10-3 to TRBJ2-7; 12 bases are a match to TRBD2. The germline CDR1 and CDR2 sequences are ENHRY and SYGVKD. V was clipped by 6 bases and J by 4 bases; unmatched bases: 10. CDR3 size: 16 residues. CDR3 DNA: TGTGCCATCAGGCCTAGCGGGGGGGCTGAAACGTACGAGCAGTACTTC. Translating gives CAIRPSGGAETYEQYF.

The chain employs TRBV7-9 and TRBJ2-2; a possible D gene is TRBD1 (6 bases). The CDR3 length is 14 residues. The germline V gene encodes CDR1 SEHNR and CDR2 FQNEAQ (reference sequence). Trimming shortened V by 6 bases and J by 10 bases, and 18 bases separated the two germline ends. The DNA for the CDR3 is TGTGCCAGCAGATGGGACATACTTCGGAAGGAGCTGTTTTTT. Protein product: CASRWDILRKELFF.

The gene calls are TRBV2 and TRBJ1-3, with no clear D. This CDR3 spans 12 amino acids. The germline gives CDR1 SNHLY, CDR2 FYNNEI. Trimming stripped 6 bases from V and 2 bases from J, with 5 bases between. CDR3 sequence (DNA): TGTGCCAGCAGGGCACCTGGAAACACCATATATTTT. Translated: CASRAPGNTIYF.

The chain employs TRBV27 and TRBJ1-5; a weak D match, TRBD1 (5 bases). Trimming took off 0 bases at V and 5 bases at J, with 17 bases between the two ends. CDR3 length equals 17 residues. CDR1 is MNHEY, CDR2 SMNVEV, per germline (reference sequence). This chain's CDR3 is CASSLSPAGIPHQPQHF. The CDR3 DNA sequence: TGTGCCAGCAGTTTATCCCCGGCAGGGATCCCTCATCAGCCCCAGCATTTT.

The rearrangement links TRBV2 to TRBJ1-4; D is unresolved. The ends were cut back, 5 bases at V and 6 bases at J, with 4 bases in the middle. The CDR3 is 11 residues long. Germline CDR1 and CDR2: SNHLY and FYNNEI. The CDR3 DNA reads TGTGCCAGCAGTCCCTATGAAAAACTGTTTTTT. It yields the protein CASSPYEKLFF.

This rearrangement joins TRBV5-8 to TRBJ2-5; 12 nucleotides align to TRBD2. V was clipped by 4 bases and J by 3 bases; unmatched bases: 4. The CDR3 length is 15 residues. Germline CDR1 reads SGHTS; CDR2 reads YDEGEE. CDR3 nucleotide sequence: TGTGCCAGCAGCCCGAGACTAGCGGGGGAAGAGACCCAGTACTTC. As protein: CASSPRLAGEETQYF.

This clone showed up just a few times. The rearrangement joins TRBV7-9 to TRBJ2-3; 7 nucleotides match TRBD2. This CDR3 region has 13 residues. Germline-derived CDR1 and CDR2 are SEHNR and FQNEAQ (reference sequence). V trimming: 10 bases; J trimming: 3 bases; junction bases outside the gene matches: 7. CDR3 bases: TGTGCCACTCCCCGGCGGGAGACAGATACGCAGTATTTT. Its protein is CATPRRETDTQYF.

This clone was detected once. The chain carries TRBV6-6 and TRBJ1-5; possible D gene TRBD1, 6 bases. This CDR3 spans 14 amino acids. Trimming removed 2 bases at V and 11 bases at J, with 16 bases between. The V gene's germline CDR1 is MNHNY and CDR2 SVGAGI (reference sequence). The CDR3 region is CASSYARIGQSQHF. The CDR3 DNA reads TGTGCCAGCAGTTACGCTAGGATAGGACAGTCCCAGCATTTT.